These T cell receptor beta chains were read from a single sample in a study of pediatric ulcerative colitis. The data were produced by immunoSEQ multiplex PCR, yet TCRdb's version contains in-frame clones alone and is incomplete. The table lists more than 40,000 clones, around 81% of them singletons. Sequenced: gut tissue. Source of these receptors: a girl between 5 and 17 years old with moderate ulcerative colitis. Both conserved end residues are part of each CDR3. The order of the fields is clone size, V gene, D gene, J gene, CDR3 DNA, CDR3 protein. D genes are given only for firm matches. Some rows mark clone size as missing; the rest say once, few, many or name a class of expanded clone.

.	TRBV19	.	TRBJ1-5	TGTGCCAGTAGTATCGGCCACCGCAATCAGCCCCAGCATTTT	CASSIGHRNQPQHF
.	TRBV5-8	TRBD1	TRBJ1-4	TGTGCCAGCAGCTCTGGAGACAGGGGCTTTCCCAATGAAAAACTGTTTTTT	CASSSGDRGFPNEKLFF
.	TRBV5-1	.	TRBJ1-2	TGCGCCAGCAGCTTTGGCCAGGGGTTTAACTATGGCTACACCTTC	CASSFGQGFNYGYTF
.	TRBV6-5	.	TRBJ2-2	TGTGCCAGCAGTTACCTGCAGGGACACCACACCGGGGAGCTGTTTTTT	CASSYLQGHHTGELFF
.	TRBV7-2	.	TRBJ1-2	TGTGCCAGCAGCTTAGACGGCACCCCGGGCTATGGCTACACCTTC	CASSLDGTPGYGYTF
.	TRBV5-5	.	TRBJ2-5	TGTGCCAGCAGCCAGCGGCAAGAGACCCAGTACTTC	CASSQRQETQYF
.	TRBV29-1	.	TRBJ1-1	TGCAGCGTACACGGGACATGGGATAACACTGAAGCTTTCTTT	CSVHGTWDNTEAFF
.	TRBV7-3	TRBD2	TRBJ2-7	TGTGCCAGCAGCCCCGTGCGGGGGGCCCGCTACGAGCAGTACTTC	CASSPVRGARYEQYF
.	TRBV19	TRBD1	TRBJ2-3	TGTGCCAGTAGTAGGGGGACAGGGGGCCATGGAGATACGCAGTATTTT	CASSRGTGGHGDTQYF
once	TRBV6-5	.	TRBJ1-1	TGTGCCAGCAGTTTACAGCGGGTTAACACTGAAGCTTTCTTT	CASSLQRVNTEAFF
.	TRBV20-1	.	TRBJ1-1	TGCAGTGCTAGAGTCCAGGGTGAAGCTTTCTTT	CSARVQGEAFF
.	TRBV5-4	.	TRBJ2-7	TGTGCCAGCTTAACGGGCCGGGGGCATAGCTCCTACGAGCAGTACTTC	CASLTGRGHSSYEQYF
.	TRBV5-1	TRBD1	TRBJ2-1	TGCGCCAGCAGCAGATCGTCAGGGGGCTTCTACAATGAGCAGTTCTTC	CASSRSSGGFYNEQFF
.	TRBV30	TRBD1	TRBJ1-1	TGTGCCTGGAAACGGACAGGGAGTCTGACTGAAGCTTTCTTT	CAWKRTGSLTEAFF
few	TRBV28	.	TRBJ1-5	TGTGCCAGCAGTTTAGTCTTTCAGCCCCAGCATTTT	CASSLVFQPQHF
.	TRBV9	.	TRBJ1-1	TGTGCCAGCAGCGTAGGACAAGGCGGAGAAGCTTTCTTT	CASSVGQGGEAFF
.	TRBV6-1	TRBD1	TRBJ2-3	TGTGCCAGCAGTGAATTGATCGGGACAGCGCAGTATTTT	CASSELIGTAQYF
few	TRBV9	.	TRBJ1-4	TGTGCCAGCAGCCCGGTAAGGGACGGAAAACTGTTTTTT	CASSPVRDGKLFF
once	TRBV27	.	TRBJ2-7	TGTGCCAGCAGGCTAGCGTCGGGGGAGCAGTACTTC	CASRLASGEQYF
.	TRBV28	.	TRBJ2-6	TGTGCCAGCAGTACCCCTGGGGCCAACGTCCTGACTTTC	CASSTPGANVLTF
.	TRBV13	TRBD2	TRBJ2-7	TGTGCCATCAATACGGGGGGTACCTACGAGCAGTACTTC	CAINTGGTYEQYF
.	TRBV6-5	.	TRBJ1-1	TGTGCCAGCACCGACCTTGGGACATTGACTGAAGCTTTCTTT	CASTDLGTLTEAFF
.	TRBV7-9	.	TRBJ2-1	TGTGCCAGCAGCTTAGAAACTGCCGGGACCTCCTACAATGAGCAGTTCTTC	CASSLETAGTSYNEQFF
.	TRBV29-1	.	TRBJ2-3	TGCAGCATCACGTATAGCACAGATACGCAGTATTTT	CSITYSTDTQYF
few	TRBV7-9	.	TRBJ1-2	TGTGCCAGCAGCCCTTCCCAGAGTGGCTACACCTTC	CASSPSQSGYTF
.	TRBV30	.	TRBJ2-7	TGTGCCTGGACTCAGGGCTTATCCTACGAGCAGTACTTC	CAWTQGLSYEQYF
.	TRBV4-3	TRBD2	TRBJ2-1	TGCGCCAGCAGCCAAGATGGAGCGGGGGGTGTTGCATACAATGAGCAGTTCTTC	CASSQDGAGGVAYNEQFF
.	TRBV23-1	TRBD1	TRBJ1-1	TGCGCCAGCAGTCAAAAGACAGGGATAACGTCTGAAGCTTTCTTT	CASSQKTGITSEAFF
.	TRBV2	.	TRBJ2-1	TGTGCCAGCAGTGCTGGACAGTTAAATTACAATGAGCAGTTCTTC	CASSAGQLNYNEQFF
few	TRBV13	.	TRBJ1-2	TGTGCCAGCAGCTTCGACGGAATCCTGTATGGCTACACCTTC	CASSFDGILYGYTF
.	TRBV19	.	TRBJ2-2	TGTGCCAGTAGTAGTGTTTTCGCCGGGGAGCTGTTTTTT	CASSSVFAGELFF